This TCR beta chain was obtained from a study of tissue T cells after allogeneic stem cell transplantation. Turning to this clone: Its antigen is currently unknown.

TCRdb's copy holds only in-frame clones and misses some; the assay was immunoSEQ multiplex PCR. The profile shows about 790 clones, roughly two thirds of them singletons. Study conclusions and caveats: Sampling depth was limited, and the cohort was small and clinically varied.

This CDR3 spans 15 amino acids. CDR1 is MNHEY, CDR2 SVGAGI, per germline. Trimming pared 0 bases from V and 0 bases from J, leaving 6 bases between. The rearrangement uses TRBV6-5 and TRBJ1-5; D unclear. The sequenced sample was liver tissue, obtained at autopsy. This clonotype was obtained from an older male patient with steroid-refractory graft-versus-host disease after an allogeneic stem cell transplant. Some T cells may possibly be graft donor cells. The DNA of the CDR3 is TGTGCCAGCAGTTACTCGGGTGGTAGCAATCAGCCCCAGCATTTT. Residues: CASSYSGGSNQPQHF.